These 8 T cell receptor beta chains were sequenced from one sample in a study of OX40 agonist ivuxolimab in advanced cancers. TCRdb keeps only in-frame clones here, not all; method: immunoSEQ multiplex PCR. The sample yields 100,000 to 150,000 clones, 85% to 95% seen once. Sequenced here: CD4+ or CD8+ T cells sorted from blood, sampled in a trial of the OX40 agonist ivuxolimab. The receptors were sampled from an adult with an advanced solid tumor such as melanoma, head and neck, liver or kidney cancer.

The rearrangement uses TRBV7-3 and TRBJ1-6, with 7 bases matching TRBD1. V lost 2 bases, J lost 9 bases, and 7 bases stayed unmatched. This CDR3 has 15 residues. Germline loops: CDR1 SGHTA, CDR2 FQGTGA. The DNA of the CDR3 is TGTGCCAGCAGCTTACTGACAGGGCGTACTTCACCCCTCCACTTT. It codes for CASSLLTGRTSPLHF.

This rearrangement joins TRBV7-3 to TRBJ1-2, with D possibly matching TRBD1 (6 bases). This CDR3 has 14 residues. Germline assignment: CDR1 SGHTA and CDR2 FQGTGA. V was clipped by 5 bases and J by 6 bases, with 16 bases between them. Written as DNA, the CDR3 is TGTGCCAGCAGCATATCACAGGGAATAAATGGCTACACCTTC. Encoded protein: CASSISQGINGYTF. The variable domain in full, with the rest retrieved from reference TRBV7-3 and TRBJ1-2, is GAGVSQTPSNKVTEKGKYVELRCDPISGHTALYWYRQSLGQGPEFLIYFQGTGAADDSGLPNDRFFAVRPEGSVSTLKIQRTERGDSAVYLCASSISQGINGYTFGSGTRLTVV.

The V call is TRBV10-3, the J call TRBJ2-1; possible D gene TRBD1, 6 bases. The germline V gene has CDR1 ENHRY and CDR2 SYGVKD. V lost 3 bases, J lost 5 bases, and 14 bases lay in between. The CDR3 consists of 15 residues. The CDR3 region is CAISDGWDNHNEQFF. For the CDR3, the DNA is TGTGCCATCAGTGACGGTTGGGACAACCACAATGAGCAGTTCTTC.

The chain links TRBV5-1 to TRBJ1-2; D possibly corresponds to TRBD1 (5 bases). V lost 2 bases, J lost 5 bases, and 10 bases lay in between. CDR1 is SGHRS, CDR2 YFSETQ, per germline. The CDR3 runs 13 residues. CDR3 protein: CASSFDSQYGYTF. The CDR3 DNA is TGCGCCAGCAGCTTTGACAGCCAGTATGGCTACACCTTC.

The gene calls are TRBV18 and TRBJ2-7, with D tentatively TRBD2 (9 bases). Germline CDR1 KGHSH, CDR2 LQKENI. The CDR3 runs 21 residues. V dropped 3 bases and J dropped 3 bases, with 33 bases sitting between them. In nucleotides, the CDR3 is TGTGCCAGCTCACCGTTGGGACAGGCCTCTCCTCTAGCGGGGAAAGACTACGAGCAGTACTTC. Translation gives CASSPLGQASPLAGKDYEQYF. Full variable domain (remainder filled in from reference TRBV18 and TRBJ2-7): NAGVMQNPRHLVRRRGQEARLRCSPMKGHSHVYWYRQLPEEGLKFMVYLQKENIIDESGMPKERFSAEFPKEGPSILRIQQVVRGDSAAYFCASSPLGQASPLAGKDYEQYFGPGTRLTVT.

This clone was observed a few times. The gene calls are TRBV18 and TRBJ2-3; D gene ambiguous. CDR3 size: 14 residues. CDR1 is KGHSH, CDR2 LQKENI, per germline. V lost 0 bases to trimming and J lost 1 base, with 5 bases between them. CDR3 in amino acids: CASSPPIRTDTQYF. CDR3 coding DNA: TGTGCCAGCTCACCACCAATCCGCACAGATACGCAGTATTTT.

CDR3 in DNA: TGTGCCAGCAGCTTAGTGGCTAGCGGGAGTGTGGGGGAGCTGTTTTTT. Protein product: CASSLVASGSVGELFF. The gene calls are TRBV7-2 and TRBJ2-2, with 10 bases fitting TRBD2. With 1 base clipped from V and 8 bases from J, the junction kept 7 bases outside the gene matches. The CDR3 is 16 residues long. Germline V lookup: CDR1 SGHTA, CDR2 FQGNSA.

The chain combines TRBV6-5 with TRBJ1-3; unclear D gene. The ends were cut back, 7 bases at V and 1 base at J, with 14 bases in the middle. Germline-derived CDR1 and CDR2 are MNHEY and SVGAGI. The CDR3 extends over 15 amino acids. In DNA, the CDR3 is TGTGCCAGCATTGAGGGTGTCCGGTCTGGAAACACCATATATTTT. It codes for CASIEGVRSGNTIYF.